The sequence of this TCR beta chain was determined in a study of T cell clusters in autoimmune cytopenias. Whole-study results and caveats: A dominant lymphoma-associated repertoire apparently masked the cluster-lack signature in secondary cytopenia versus chronic lymphocytic leukemia.

Of note for this clonotype: The antigen is unknown.

Germline V gene lookup returns CDR1 KGHDR and CDR2 SFDVKD. The CDR3 runs 16 residues. One tube held mixed TRB-A and TRB-B primer pools for touch-down PCR. One entry per CDR3 protein, without DNA, is what TCRdb gives after re-calling the multiplex PCR reads. Recorded for this sample: fewer than 8,500 distinct CDR3 sequences. Approximately 40,000 genome equivalents of blood DNA were amplified for TRB. The sample taken for sequencing was peripheral blood. This chain joins TRBV24-1 and TRBJ2-5; the D call from TCRdb, TRBD1, cannot be confirmed without DNA. The TCR comes from a human donor with an autoimmune cytopenia or autoimmune hepatitis (not recorded which). CDR3 protein: CATSDGGGQGTETQYF.